The 17 T cell receptor beta chains below were found in one sample sequenced in a study of radiation and T cells in renal cell carcinoma. Specified time point: blood 4 weeks post-SBRT, at nephrectomy. Treatment denoted: 15 Gy SBRT to primary tumor, nephrectomy 4 weeks later. Method: immunoSEQ multiplex PCR; TCRdb's copy keeps in-frame clones and lacks some. The sample lists approximately 150,000 clones; less than 90% were seen once. The sample was blood, taken from a patient whose treatment included radiotherapy and nephrectomy. The source is a woman aged 50 to 65 with renal cell carcinoma.

The sample holds a few counts of this clone. V gene TRBV5-4 combines with J gene TRBJ1-2; TRBD1 is a possible D gene (6 bases). The CDR3 is made up of 14 amino acids. The V end lost 0 bases, the J end lost 4 bases, and 10 bases lay between the germline ends. Germline V gene sequence: CDR1 SGHNT, CDR2 YYREEE (reference sequence). CDR3 in amino acids: CASSLVDRLYGYTF. DNA for the CDR3: TGTGCCAGCAGCTTGGTGGACAGACTCTATGGCTACACCTTC.

The rearrangement joins TRBV27 to TRBJ2-1; the D gene is possibly TRBD2 (6 bases). Trimming took 0 bases from V and 2 from J, leaving 8 bases between them. This CDR3 has 15 amino acids. CDR1 MNHEY and CDR2 SMNVEV come from the germline V gene (reference sequence). CDR3 nucleotide sequence: TGTGCCAGCAGTTTATCGACGGGAGCCTACAATGAGCAGTTCTTC. Translating gives CASSLSTGAYNEQFF.

The chain joins TRBV6-1 to TRBJ1-2; D unclear. V lost 5 bases to trimming and J lost 4 bases, with 8 bases between them. The CDR3 runs to 12 residues. Germline CDR1 and CDR2: MNHNS and SASEGT. The CDR3 sequence: CASSSAFYGYTF. CDR3 coding DNA: TGTGCCAGCAGTAGTGCCTTCTATGGCTACACCTTC.

This clone turned up a few times. The V call is TRBV5-1, the J call TRBJ2-3, with D maybe TRBD2 (5 bases). Per germline, CDR1 SGHRS and CDR2 YFSETQ. V was trimmed by 0 bases and J by 1 base, leaving 6 bases between them. This CDR3 spans 14 amino acids. This chain's CDR3 is CASSLAGGTDTQYF. CDR3 in DNA: TGCGCCAGCAGCTTGGCCGGGGGCACAGATACGCAGTATTTT.

The chain recombines TRBV4-3 with TRBJ1-1; D call uncertain. This CDR3 spans 13 amino acids. The germline V gene has CDR1 LGHNA and CDR2 YSLEER. The V and J ends lost 1 base and 3 bases respectively, with 6 bases between them. CDR3 residues: CASSQAVDTEAFF. CDR3 DNA: TGCGCCAGCAGCCAAGCGGTTGACACTGAAGCTTTCTTT.

The gene calls are TRBV30 and TRBJ1-1, with a weak D call TRBD1 (5 bases). Germline CDR1 GTSNPN, CDR2 SVGIG (reference sequence). The CDR3 has 15 amino acids. V lost 4 bases and J lost 1, with 16 bases in between. DNA for the CDR3: TGTGCCTGGAATTCAGGGATGGGCGGGAACACTGAAGCTTTCTTT. Its protein product is CAWNSGMGGNTEAFF.

The gene calls are TRBV11-3 and TRBJ2-7, with unresolved D. The CDR3 contains 13 residues. From germline, CDR1 is SGHNT and CDR2 YENEEA. Trimming took 0 bases from V and 5 from J, leaving 8 bases between them. CDR3: CASSLEGFHEQYF. DNA of the CDR3: TGTGCCAGCAGCTTAGAGGGGTTCCACGAGCAGTACTTC. The full variable domain, its missing parts supplied by reference TRBV11-3 and TRBJ2-7, is EAGVVQSPRYKIIEKKQPVAFWCNPISGHNTLYWYLQNLGQGPELLIRYENEEAVDDSQLPKDRFSAERLKGVDSTLKIQPAELGDSAVYLCASSLEGFHEQYFGPGTRLTVT.

The J gene is TRBJ2-3, the V gene TRBV7-9; 12 nucleotides align to TRBD2. This CDR3 is built from 16 residues. V was pared by 5 bases and J by 5 bases, with 8 bases of the junction left unmatched. Germline assignment: CDR1 SEHNR and CDR2 FQNEAQ (reference sequence). The CDR3 region has the DNA TGTGCCAGCAGCCGAACTAGCGGGGGGTATGGAGATACGCAGTATTTT. This translates into CASSRTSGGYGDTQYF. The variable domain in full, with the rest retrieved from reference TRBV7-9 and TRBJ2-3, is DTGVSQNPRHKITKRGQNVTFRCDPISEHNRLYWYRQTLGQGPEFLTYFQNEAQLEKSRLLSDRFSAERPKGSFSTLEIQRTEQGDSAMYLCASSRTSGGYGDTQYFGPGTRLTVL.

This clone showed up just once. CDR3 DNA sequence: TGTGCCAGCAGTTTATTGAATTCACCCCTCCACTTT. Its protein is CASSLLNSPLHF. The V call is TRBV28, the J call TRBJ1-6; no firm D call. This CDR3 is 12 amino acids long. The ends were cut back, 1 base at V and 7 bases at J, with 2 bases in the middle. In germline, CDR1 is MDHEN, CDR2 SYDVKM.

The sample holds one count of this clone. The chain carries TRBV7-2 and TRBJ2-1, with D possibly TRBD1 on 6 matching bases. Germline CDR1 is SGHTA and CDR2 is FQGNSA. The CDR3 is made up of 16 amino acids. Between the trimmed V and J ends, which lost 4 bases and 3 bases, there was a span of 16 bases. In DNA form, the CDR3 reads TGTGCCAGCAGCTCCGCACAGGGAATTTACTACAATGAGCAGTTCTTC. Translating it yields CASSSAQGIYYNEQFF.

The V call is TRBV27, the J call TRBJ2-1; a weak D match, TRBD2 (5 bases). V was shortened by 2 bases and J by 7 bases, with 18 bases between the two germline ends. This CDR3 contains 16 residues. Germline assignment: CDR1 MNHEY and CDR2 SMNVEV (reference sequence). In DNA, the CDR3 is TGTGCCAGCAGTTTACTAGTGGACTCTTACGTGAATGAGCAGTTCTTC. Translated: CASSLLVDSYVNEQFF.

The rearrangement uses TRBV19 and TRBJ2-5, with 7 bases matching TRBD1. There are 15 residues in the CDR3. V lost 1 base, J lost 2 bases, and 4 bases stayed unmatched. From germline, CDR1 is LNHDA and CDR2 SQIVND (reference sequence). CDR3 nucleotides: TGTGCCAGTAGTATAGGAGGCAGGGGGCAAGAGACCCAGTACTTC. This sequence encodes CASSIGGRGQETQYF.

V usage is TRBV15 and J usage is TRBJ2-6; no clear D. This CDR3 is built from 16 residues. Germline V CDR1 and CDR2: LNHNV, YYDKDF (reference sequence). V lost 9 bases and J lost 0, with 15 bases in between. CDR3 nucleotide sequence: TGTGCCACAGAGCCAGGTTTGAACTCTGGGGCCAACGTCCTGACTTTC. Protein sequence: CATEPGLNSGANVLTF.

The chain links TRBV6-6 to TRBJ2-7; D is perhaps TRBD1 (6 bases). CDR3 length: 13 residues. V shed 7 bases and J shed 4 bases, with 14 bases lying between them. The germline V gene has CDR1 MNHNY and CDR2 SVGAGI (reference sequence). The CDR3: CASKTGFPYEQYF. CDR3 coding DNA: TGTGCCAGCAAGACAGGCTTTCCTTACGAGCAGTACTTC.

By proportion, this clone is large. The chain joins TRBV7-8 to TRBJ1-1; a possible D gene is TRBD1 (5 bases). The CDR3 runs to 14 residues. CDR1 and CDR2 (germline): SGHVS, FQNEAQ. The V end lost 5 bases, the J end lost 3 bases, and 13 bases lay between the germline ends. CDR3 sequence (DNA): TGTGCCAGCAGCCCACTCGGGGGAGACACTGAAGCTTTCTTT. Its protein is CASSPLGGDTEAFF.

This clone was detected only a few times. CDR3 nucleotides: TGTGCCAGCAGCCGCACACTGAACACTGAAGCTTTCTTT. Amino acids: CASSRTLNTEAFF. V usage is TRBV28 and J usage is TRBJ1-1; D unclear. The CDR3 contains 13 residues. Trimming removed 6 bases from V and 0 bases from J, with 8 bases in between. Germline V gives CDR1 MDHEN, CDR2 SYDVKM.

This clone occurred many times. The V call is TRBV19, the J call TRBJ1-5; 7 bases align to TRBD1. The CDR3 is 16 residues long. Germline values: CDR1 LNHDA, CDR2 SQIVND (reference sequence). V shed 8 bases, J shed 5 bases, and the junction held 15 bases outside the gene matches. The DNA for the CDR3 is TGTGCCAGTCACCGGGACAGAGGACAGGCCGATCAGCCCCAGCATTTT. It encodes CASHRDRGQADQPQHF.